Each of the 14 T cell receptor beta chains below was sequenced from the same sample in a study of T cell repertoires in cytomegalovirus infection. TCRdb ran MiXCR on the reads and lists one entry per CDR3 protein. Counted here are fewer than 250,000 distinct CDR3 sequences, roughly an eighth occurring once; the ten biggest clones make up about 1.5%. The sequencing sample was made of PBMCs. All receptors derive from a human donor in good health (CMV status not recorded). Some clones in this sample may be carry-over from other donors' samples.

This clonotype was detected many times. J is TRBJ2-1 and V is TRBV15; 9 positions agree with TRBD1. V was clipped by 4 bases and J by 9 bases; unmatched bases: 10. The length of the CDR3 is 15 residues. The germline V gene has CDR1 LNHNV and CDR2 YYDKDF (reference sequence). The CDR3 loop is CATSKPGQGSGEQFF. In nucleotides, the CDR3 is TGTGCCACCAGCAAGCCGGGACAGGGCTCGGGTGAGCAGTTCTTC.

This clonotype was picked up many times. The chain couples TRBV19 to TRBJ2-1; D may be TRBD2 (5 bases). V was shortened by 4 bases and J by 5 bases, with 9 bases between the two germline ends. CDR3 length: 13 amino acids. Germline V CDR1 and CDR2: LNHDA, SQIVND (reference sequence). CDR3 in DNA: TGTGCCAGTAGTAGGCGGGTAGACAATGAGCAGTTCTTC. As protein: CASSRRVDNEQFF.

The chain recombines TRBV19 with TRBJ2-3; 7 bases map to TRBD2. The CDR3 extends over 12 amino acids. CDR1 and CDR2 from the germline V gene are LNHDA and SQIVND (reference sequence). Unmatched junction bases numbered 3, after V lost 6 bases and J lost 6 bases. CDR3 coding DNA: TGTGCCAGTAGGAGTAGCGGGGATACGCAGTATTTT. Translating gives CASRSSGDTQYF.

This clonotype has only a few counts. The chain employs TRBV12-3 or TRBV12-4 and TRBJ1-6; 7 bases line up with TRBD1. The ends lost 5 bases at V and 7 bases at J; junction bases unmatched: 5. The CDR3 length is 14 residues. CDR3 region: CASSPRTGNSPLHF. The CDR3 nucleotides read TGTGCCAGCAGTCCCCGGACAGGAAATTCACCCCTCCACTTT.

Ten or more counts support this clonotype. The chain employs TRBV11-2 and TRBJ2-7; 8 positions match TRBD1. The CDR3 runs 14 residues. CDR1 and CDR2 from the germline V gene are SGHAT and FQNNGV. The J segment lost 3 bases and the V segment lost 4 bases, leaving 5 bases of the junction unmatched. In DNA form, the CDR3 reads TGTGCCAGCAGCTCTCAGGGGGCCTTCTACGAGCAGTACTTC. It yields the protein CASSSQGAFYEQYF.

This clonotype was seen at least ten times. The J gene is TRBJ2-1, the V gene TRBV6-2 or TRBV6-3; possibly TRBD1 for D (6 bases). This CDR3 region has 14 residues. CDR1 MNHEY and CDR2 SVGEGT come from the germline V gene. Trimming removed 2 bases from V and 6 bases from J, with 11 bases in between. CDR3 in DNA: TGTGCCAGCAGTTACCGGGACAAAGTCAATGAGCAGTTCTTC. Translation gives CASSYRDKVNEQFF.

This clonotype has just a few counts. The rearrangement uses TRBV29-1 and TRBJ1-5; 8 bases line up with TRBD1. This CDR3 is built from 13 residues. Trimming at V came to 6 bases and at J to 6 bases, leaving 7 bases not matched to a gene. The V gene's germline CDR1 is SQVTM and CDR2 ANQGSEA. DNA of the CDR3: TGCAGCGTGACGGACAGGGCTGGTCAGCCCCAGCATTTT. Amino acid sequence: CSVTDRAGQPQHF. The full variable domain, with the rest looked up from reference TRBV29-1 and TRBJ1-5, is SAVISQKPSRDICQRGTSLTIQCQVDSQVTMMFWYRQQPGQSLTLIATANQGSEATYESGFVIDKFPISRPNLTFSTLTVSNMSPEDSSIYLCSVTDRAGQPQHFGDGTRLSIL.

This clonotype was detected many times. This chain joins TRBV7-9 and TRBJ2-5; 12 bases agree with TRBD1. The germline V gene has CDR1 SEHNR and CDR2 FQNEAQ (reference sequence). V shed 1 base, J shed 6 bases, and the junction held 12 bases outside the gene matches. The CDR3 sequence is 18 residues long. DNA for the CDR3: TGTGCCAGCAGCTTAGGAGTAGGTACGGGACAGGGGGCGAAGACCCAGTACTTC. Translated: CASSLGVGTGQGAKTQYF.

This clonotype was seen repeatedly, ten times or more. This chain links TRBV7-6 with TRBJ2-3; tentative D call: TRBD1 (5 bases). The germline V and J ends were trimmed by 1 base and 4 bases, with 9 bases remaining between them. In germline, CDR1 is SGHVS, CDR2 FNYEAQ. This CDR3 is built from 14 residues. CDR3 amino acids: CASSLGSGPDTQYF. CDR3 nucleotide sequence: TGTGCCAGCAGCTTAGGATCAGGGCCAGATACGCAGTATTTT.

This clonotype occurred many times. The V call is TRBV6-2 or TRBV6-3, the J call TRBJ2-7; 7 bases match TRBD2. Unmatched junction bases numbered 9, after V lost 7 bases and J lost 0 bases. In germline, CDR1 is MNHEY, CDR2 SVGEGT. CDR3 length: 15 amino acids. CDR3 region: CASNSPRTSSYEQYF. CDR3 in DNA: TGTGCCAGCAACTCCCCCAGGACTAGCTCCTACGAGCAGTACTTC.

The table lists this clonotype with many counts. The chain employs TRBV7-2 and TRBJ2-7; no firm D call. Germline-derived CDR1 and CDR2 are SGHTA and FQGNSA. V was shortened by 1 base and J by 0 bases, with 7 bases between the two germline ends. The CDR3 consists of 14 residues. The DNA of the CDR3 is TGTGCCAGCAGCTTAGTGCCAGGCTCCTACGAGCAGTACTTC. Amino acids: CASSLVPGSYEQYF.

The V gene is TRBV6-1, the J gene TRBJ2-5, with 7 bases aligning to TRBD1. J lost 5 bases, V lost 5 bases, and 5 bases had no gene match. CDR3 length equals 13 residues. Germline CDR1 and CDR2: MNHNS and SASEGT. The CDR3 is CASSSTGLETQYF. CDR3 in DNA: TGTGCCAGCAGTTCGACAGGGCTGGAGACCCAGTACTTC.

In this sample, this clonotype turned up a few times. The chain combines TRBV12-3 or TRBV12-4 with TRBJ2-1; TRBD2 agrees at 8 bases. V lost 4 bases to trimming and J lost 10 bases; unmatched junction nucleotides: 6. This CDR3 has 13 residues. The CDR3 loop is CASSSGLALEQFF. CDR3 nucleotide sequence: TGTGCCAGCAGTTCCGGACTAGCACTAGAGCAGTTCTTC.

This clonotype occurred many times. V usage is TRBV19 and J usage is TRBJ1-2, with 10 positions matching TRBD1. Unmatched junction bases numbered 4, after V lost 3 bases and J lost 3 bases. Per germline, CDR1 LNHDA and CDR2 SQIVND (reference sequence). This CDR3 is 15 amino acids long. The CDR3 nucleotides are TGTGCCAGTAGTATCGGACAGGGGGTGGACTATGGCTACACCTTC. This codes for CASSIGQGVDYGYTF.